This TCR beta chain was sequenced in a study of spatial heterogeneity in lung cancer. In the study overall: Raw reads showed each unique TCR and UMI combination turning up more than ten times on average. Study-wide findings and caveats: Tumor mutation counts were tracked by expanded intratumoral alpha and beta TCR counts.

Unique molecular identifiers tagged every individual TCR cDNA molecule. One entry per CDR3 protein results from TCRdb running MiXCR on the 5' RACE reads. The sample has about 630 distinct CDR3 sequences; 6.5% to 9% are singletons. This clonotype is medium-sized in the sample. Antigen unknown. Time point in this sample: sample taken at primary tumor resection. J lost 0 bases, V lost 5 bases, and 3 bases had no gene match. The CDR3 totals 13 residues. CDR1 is DFQATT, CDR2 SNEGSKA, per germline (reference sequence). The specimen was lung tumor tissue, collected at surgery. The TCR sequence derives from a male donor with early-stage non-small cell lung cancer. This chain links TRBV20-1 with TRBJ2-7; 8 nucleotides line up with TRBD1. CDR3 sequence reads: CSAGDRSSYEQYF. In nucleotides, the CDR3 is TGCAGTGCTGGGGACAGGAGCTCCTACGAGCAGTACTTC.